The 7 T cell receptor beta chains below all came from one sample that was sequenced in a study of cytomegalovirus exposure and HLA in healthy donors. The assay was immunoSEQ multiplex PCR, and TCRdb's table has in-frame clones only and misses some. The sample lists 200,000 to 250,000 clones; 75% to 95% were seen once. Input material: PBMCs. These receptors all stem from a woman aged 18 to 35 in good health and CMV-seronegative.

This clone has only a few counts. The V gene is TRBV11-1, the J gene TRBJ1-2; D is perhaps TRBD1 (6 bases). CDR1 and CDR2 (germline): SGHAT, FQDESV (reference sequence). Trimming removed 1 base from V and 3 bases from J, with 6 bases in between. The CDR3 runs to 13 residues. The CDR3 DNA reads as TGTGCCAGCAGCTTAGGACAGGACTATGGCTACACCTTC. Its protein is CASSLGQDYGYTF.

V and J are TRBV18 and TRBJ2-7; tentatively, D is TRBD1 (6 bases). Germline CDR1 KGHSH, CDR2 LQKENI. V lost 1 base and J 3 bases, leaving 10 bases between the germline ends. This CDR3 is built from 14 residues. In nucleotides, the CDR3 is TGTGCCAGCTCACCACAGGACAGAAGCTACGAGCAGTACTTC. Its translation: CASSPQDRSYEQYF.

The V gene is TRBV6-6, the J gene TRBJ1-2; perhaps TRBD1 as D (5 bases). CDR3 length equals 16 residues. Germline V gives CDR1 MNHNY, CDR2 SVGAGI (reference sequence). Trimming pared 5 bases from V and 4 bases from J, leaving 20 bases between. CDR3 nucleotides: TGTGCCAGCAGTGCGAACCGACAGCCCCCGAGCTATGGCTACACCTTC. This translates into CASSANRQPPSYGYTF.

The CDR3 protein is CASSQPGQSSYEQYF. For the CDR3, the DNA is TGTGCCAGCTCACAGCCGGGACAGAGCTCCTACGAGCAGTACTTC. V and J are TRBV18 and TRBJ2-7; TRBD1 agrees at 7 bases. Germline V gene data show CDR1 as KGHSH and CDR2 as LQKENI. Trimming at V came to 4 bases and at J to 0 bases, leaving 6 bases not matched to a gene. The CDR3 loop spans 15 amino acids.

The rearrangement links TRBV5-1 to TRBJ1-2; D not certain. The germline gives CDR1 SGHRS, CDR2 YFSETQ. The V end lost 6 bases, the J end lost 8 bases, and 17 bases lay between the germline ends. The CDR3 runs to 13 residues. The CDR3 region has the DNA TGCGCCAGCACCCTCGAGACCGCGGCCGGCTACACCTTC. Its protein product is CASTLETAAGYTF.

The rearrangement uses TRBV4-1 and TRBJ2-1; the match to TRBD2 covers 11 bases. The CDR3 has 15 residues. Germline CDR1 MGHRA, CDR2 YSYEKL. Trimming took 4 bases from V and 6 from J; bases not matched to a gene: 5. The CDR3 DNA reads as TGCGCCAGCAGCCCACTAGCGGGAGTACTCAATGAGCAGTTCTTC. Residues: CASSPLAGVLNEQFF.

CDR3 amino acids: CASSPPRGNTGELFF. The CDR3 DNA sequence: TGTGCCAGCTCACCGCCGCGGGGGAACACCGGGGAGCTGTTTTTT. The chain joins TRBV18 to TRBJ2-2, with a weak D call TRBD2 (6 bases). Trimming removed 3 bases at V and 1 base at J, with 9 bases between. The V gene's germline CDR1 is KGHSH and CDR2 LQKENI. CDR3 length: 15 amino acids.